The 15 T cell receptor beta chains presented below share a single source sample, sequenced in a study of blood T cell repertoires in COVID-19. Sequencing used immunoSEQ multiplex PCR; TCRdb keeps in-frame clones, though not all of them. The sample includes about 39,000 clones, 80% to 90% of them seen just once. The sequenced material came from peripheral blood. The receptors were gathered from a human donor in a cohort sampled during active or convalescent COVID-19. The donor label of this sample is uncertain.

The chain carries TRBV9 and TRBJ1-6; D is possibly TRBD1 (5 bases). CDR3 length equals 17 residues. V lost 4 bases to trimming and J lost 0 bases, with 14 bases between them. Per germline, CDR1 SGDLS and CDR2 YYNGEE. In DNA, the CDR3 is TGTGCCAGCAGCCAGGGAACCGAGAGCTCCTATAATTCACCCCTCCACTTT. Translation: CASSQGTESSYNSPLHF.

The chain uses TRBV7-8 and TRBJ1-1; tentatively, D is TRBD1 (6 bases). The CDR3 totals 14 residues. Trimming removed 2 bases from V and 1 base from J, with 8 bases in between. Germline V lookup: CDR1 SGHVS, CDR2 FQNEAQ. CDR3 sequence (DNA): TGTGCCAGCAGCTTATGGGACAAGAACACTGAAGCTTTCTTT. Residues: CASSLWDKNTEAFF.

This chain connects TRBV2 to TRBJ1-1, with 9 bases matching TRBD1. CDR3 size: 15 residues. Germline V lookup: CDR1 SNHLY, CDR2 FYNNEI. Trimming removed 4 bases from V and 6 bases from J; junction bases left unmatched: 9. The CDR3 spells CASSVQGAILAEAFF. CDR3 bases: TGTGCCAGCAGTGTACAGGGGGCAATTTTAGCTGAAGCTTTCTTT.

This rearrangement joins TRBV9 to TRBJ2-7, with D tentatively TRBD2 (6 bases). The germline V and J ends were trimmed by 0 bases and 2 bases, with 12 bases remaining between them. The CDR3 extends over 15 amino acids. CDR1 and CDR2 from the germline V gene are SGDLS and YYNGEE. As DNA, the CDR3 is TGTGCCAGCAGCGTAGGTTTCGGGGGAGCCTACGAGCAGTACTTC. Translating gives CASSVGFGGAYEQYF.

The chain carries TRBV6-5 and TRBJ1-1; the match to TRBD1 covers 7 bases. The junction had 5 bases not matched to a gene; V was cut back by 0 bases and J by 4 bases. Germline CDR1 is MNHEY and CDR2 is SVGAGI. The CDR3 extends over 15 amino acids. CDR3 DNA: TGTGCCAGCAGTTACTCGGCCAGGGGGATCACTGAAGCTTTCTTT. It codes for CASSYSARGITEAFF.

This chain connects TRBV6-4 to TRBJ1-5; TRBD1 might be the D (5 bases). The CDR3 is 14 residues long. The V gene's germline CDR1 is MRHNA and CDR2 SNTAGT. The V end lost 3 bases, the J end lost 7 bases, and 13 bases lay between the germline ends. CDR3 residues: CASSEEGVGQPQHF. The DNA for the CDR3 is TGTGCCAGCAGTGAGGAAGGGGTCGGGCAGCCCCAGCATTTT.

V and J are TRBV6-5 and TRBJ1-1; 9 positions agree with TRBD1. V dropped 6 bases and J dropped 3; count of bases not matched to a gene: 2. The CDR3 loop spans 13 amino acids. The germline CDR1 and CDR2 sequences are MNHEY and SVGAGI. The CDR3 loop is CASRRTGDTEAFF. CDR3 coding DNA: TGTGCCAGCAGGAGGACAGGGGACACTGAAGCTTTCTTT.

This clone was recorded at least ten times. This chain uses TRBV4-3 with TRBJ2-7; 7 bases match TRBD2. The V gene end was trimmed by 0 bases and the J gene end by 4 bases; junction bases not matched to a gene: 6. Germline values: CDR1 LGHNA, CDR2 YSLEER. The CDR3 runs to 15 residues. CDR3 DNA: TGCGCCAGCAGCCAAGAATGGGGGGGACGGTACGAGCAGTACTTC. Translating it yields CASSQEWGGRYEQYF.

The rearrangement uses TRBV4-3 and TRBJ2-1, with 9 positions matching TRBD2. The CDR3 length is 15 residues. The germline CDR1 and CDR2 sequences are LGHNA and YSLEER. Trimming at V came to 1 base and at J to 6 bases, leaving 4 bases not matched to a gene. In DNA form, the CDR3 reads TGCGCCAGCAGCCAAGTAGCGGGAGTGGGCAATGAGCAGTTCTTC. Its protein is CASSQVAGVGNEQFF.

This clone was counted a few times. The chain has TRBV12-3 or TRBV12-4 and TRBJ2-4; D gene unclear. V was shortened by 3 bases and J by 8 bases, with 5 bases between the two germline ends. CDR3 size: 11 residues. The CDR3 sequence is CASSFSHIQYF. CDR3 coding DNA: TGTGCCAGCAGTTTTAGTCACATTCAGTACTTC.

The chain uses TRBV7-8 and TRBJ1-4, with TRBD1 matching 8 bases. The CDR3 spans 13 residues. V lost 3 bases and J lost 7; bases outside the gene matches: 1. CDR1 SGHVS and CDR2 FQNEAQ come from the germline V gene. The CDR3: CASSFRGREKLFF. The CDR3 DNA follows: TGTGCCAGCAGCTTCAGGGGGCGTGAAAAACTGTTTTTT.

The V and J genes are TRBV6-4 and TRBJ1-2; D ambiguous. V was clipped by 3 bases and J by 3 bases, with 11 bases between them. Per germline, CDR1 MRHNA and CDR2 SNTAGT. This CDR3 has 14 amino acids. The CDR3 here is CASSEVPGDYGYTF. The CDR3, as DNA: TGTGCCAGCAGTGAAGTTCCGGGAGACTATGGCTACACCTTC.

CDR3 sequence reads: CASSLRGGSTYEQYF. In nucleotides, the CDR3 is TGTGCCAGCAGCTTAAGAGGCGGGAGTACGTACGAGCAGTACTTC. The chain is built from TRBV11-2 and TRBJ2-7, with 7 bases that match TRBD2. Germline values: CDR1 SGHAT, CDR2 FQNNGV. V lost 2 bases to trimming and J lost 4 bases; unmatched junction nucleotides: 8. The CDR3 runs 15 residues.

The chain combines TRBV5-1 with TRBJ2-7, with 11 bases fitting TRBD2. There are 16 residues in the CDR3. CDR1 and CDR2 from the germline V gene are SGHRS and YFSETQ. J was trimmed by 5 bases and V by 1 base; bases with no gene match: 8. The DNA of the CDR3 is TGCGCCAGCAGCTTGACTAGCGGGAGCGTAAGCCACGAGCAGTACTTC. It is translated as CASSLTSGSVSHEQYF.

This chain joins TRBV6-5 and TRBJ2-5; no definite D call. CDR3 length equals 12 residues. CDR1 and CDR2 (germline): MNHEY, SVGAGI. The V end lost 6 bases, the J end lost 5 bases, and 10 bases lay between the germline ends. CDR3: CASSEFRETQYF. CDR3 DNA: TGTGCCAGCAGCGAGTTCCGGGAGACCCAGTACTTC.